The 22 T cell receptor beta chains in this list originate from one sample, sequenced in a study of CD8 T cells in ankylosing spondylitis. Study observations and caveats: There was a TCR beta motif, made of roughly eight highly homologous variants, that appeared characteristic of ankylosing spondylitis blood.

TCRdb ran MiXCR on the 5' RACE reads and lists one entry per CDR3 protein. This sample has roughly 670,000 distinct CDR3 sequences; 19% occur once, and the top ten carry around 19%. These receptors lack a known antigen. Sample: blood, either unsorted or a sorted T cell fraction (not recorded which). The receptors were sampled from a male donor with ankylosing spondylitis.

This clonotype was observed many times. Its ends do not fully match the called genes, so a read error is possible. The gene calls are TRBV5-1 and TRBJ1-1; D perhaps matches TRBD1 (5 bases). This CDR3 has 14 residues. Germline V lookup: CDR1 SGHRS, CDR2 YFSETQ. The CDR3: CASSLGQGGTEAFF. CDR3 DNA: TGTGCCAGCAGCCTGGGCCAGGGAGGGACTGAAGCTTTCTTT.

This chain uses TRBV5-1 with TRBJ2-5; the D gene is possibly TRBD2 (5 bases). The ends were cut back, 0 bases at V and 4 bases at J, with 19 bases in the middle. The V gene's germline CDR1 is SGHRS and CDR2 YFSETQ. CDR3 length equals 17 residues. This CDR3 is CASSLVETIMLGETQYF. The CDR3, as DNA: TGCGCCAGCAGCTTGGTGGAGACTATCATGTTAGGAGAGACCCAGTACTTC. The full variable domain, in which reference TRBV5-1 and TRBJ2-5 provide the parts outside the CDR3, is KAGVTQTPRYLIKTRGQQVTLSCSPISGHRSVSWYQQTPGQGLQFLFEYFSETQRNKGNFPGRFSGRQFSNSRSEMNVSTLELGDSALYLCASSLVETIMLGETQYFGPGTRLLVL.

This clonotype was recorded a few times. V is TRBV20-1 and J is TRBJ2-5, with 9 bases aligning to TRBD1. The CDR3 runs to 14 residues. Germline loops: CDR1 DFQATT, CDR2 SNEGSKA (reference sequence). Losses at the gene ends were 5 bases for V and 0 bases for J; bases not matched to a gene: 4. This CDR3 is CSAGTGKNQETQYF. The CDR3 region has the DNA TGCAGTGCTGGGACAGGGAAAAACCAAGAGACCCAGTACTTC.

CDR3 in DNA: TGCAGTGCTAGACTTGACACCTCAGCCAATCAGCCCCAGCATTTT. Translation gives CSARLDTSANQPQHF. The chain recombines TRBV20-1 with TRBJ1-5; D uncertain. In germline, CDR1 is DFQATT, CDR2 SNEGSKA (reference sequence). The CDR3 contains 15 residues. V was cut by 2 bases and J by 3 bases, with 14 bases left in between.

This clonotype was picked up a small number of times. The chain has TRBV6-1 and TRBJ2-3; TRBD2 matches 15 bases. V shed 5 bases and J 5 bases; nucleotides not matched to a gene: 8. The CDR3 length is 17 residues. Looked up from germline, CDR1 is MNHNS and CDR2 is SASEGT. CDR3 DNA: TGTGCCAGCAGTCCCGGGACTAGCGGGGGGCGGGGAGATACGCAGTATTTT. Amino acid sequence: CASSPGTSGGRGDTQYF.

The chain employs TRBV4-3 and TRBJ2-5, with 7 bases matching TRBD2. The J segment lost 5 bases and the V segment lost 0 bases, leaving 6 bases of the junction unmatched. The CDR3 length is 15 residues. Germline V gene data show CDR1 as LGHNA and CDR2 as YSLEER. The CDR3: CASSQDRGSGETQYF. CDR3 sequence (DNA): TGCGCCAGCAGCCAAGATCGCGGGAGTGGGGAGACCCAGTACTTC.

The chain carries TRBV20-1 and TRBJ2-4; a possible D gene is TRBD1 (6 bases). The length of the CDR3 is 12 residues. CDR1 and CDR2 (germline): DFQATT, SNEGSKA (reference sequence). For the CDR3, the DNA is TGCAGACCACAGGGATCCAAAAACATTCAGTACTTC. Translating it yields CRPQGSKNIQYF.

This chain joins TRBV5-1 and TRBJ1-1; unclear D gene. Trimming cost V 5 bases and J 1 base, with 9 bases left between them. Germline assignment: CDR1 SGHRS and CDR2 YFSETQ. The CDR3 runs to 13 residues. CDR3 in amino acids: CASRSGENTEAFF. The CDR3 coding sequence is TGCGCCAGCAGGTCTGGCGAGAACACTGAAGCTTTCTTT.

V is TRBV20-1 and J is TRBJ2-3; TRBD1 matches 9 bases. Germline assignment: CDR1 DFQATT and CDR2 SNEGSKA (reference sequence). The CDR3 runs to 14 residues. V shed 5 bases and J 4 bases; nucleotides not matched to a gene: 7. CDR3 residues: CSAAPGQGSDTQYF. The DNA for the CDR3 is TGCAGTGCTGCCCCGGGACAGGGTTCAGATACGCAGTATTTT.

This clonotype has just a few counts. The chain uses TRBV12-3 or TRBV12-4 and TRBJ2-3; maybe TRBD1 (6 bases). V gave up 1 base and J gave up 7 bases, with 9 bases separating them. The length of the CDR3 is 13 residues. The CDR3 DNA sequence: TGTGCCAGCAGTTTAGACAGGGCTTATACGCAGTATTTT. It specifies CASSLDRAYTQYF.

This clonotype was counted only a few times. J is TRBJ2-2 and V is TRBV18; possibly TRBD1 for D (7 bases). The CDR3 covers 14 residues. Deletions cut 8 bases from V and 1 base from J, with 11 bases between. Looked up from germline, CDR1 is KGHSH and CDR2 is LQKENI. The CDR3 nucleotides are TGTGCCAGCCGCGGGACAGTGAACACCGGGGAGCTGTTTTTT. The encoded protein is CASRGTVNTGELFF.

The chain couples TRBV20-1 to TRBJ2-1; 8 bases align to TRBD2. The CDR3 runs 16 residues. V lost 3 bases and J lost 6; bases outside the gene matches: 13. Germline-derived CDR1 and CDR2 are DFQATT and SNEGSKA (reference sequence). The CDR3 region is CSASEDRTSTPNEQFF. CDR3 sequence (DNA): TGCAGTGCTAGTGAGGATCGGACTAGCACGCCCAATGAGCAGTTCTTC.

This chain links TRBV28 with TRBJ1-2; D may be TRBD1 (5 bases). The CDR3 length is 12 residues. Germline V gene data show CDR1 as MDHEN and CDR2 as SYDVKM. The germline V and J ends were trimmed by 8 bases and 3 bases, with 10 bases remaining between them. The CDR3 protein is CASYDSYYGYTF. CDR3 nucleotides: TGTGCCAGCTATGACAGCTACTATGGCTACACCTTC.

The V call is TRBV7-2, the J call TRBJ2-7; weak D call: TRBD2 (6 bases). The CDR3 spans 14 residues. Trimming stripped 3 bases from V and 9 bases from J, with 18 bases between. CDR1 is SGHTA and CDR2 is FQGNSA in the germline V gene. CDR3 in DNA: TGTGCCAGCAGCTTCGGAGACGGGAGTTTAAGGCAGTACTTC. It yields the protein CASSFGDGSLRQYF.

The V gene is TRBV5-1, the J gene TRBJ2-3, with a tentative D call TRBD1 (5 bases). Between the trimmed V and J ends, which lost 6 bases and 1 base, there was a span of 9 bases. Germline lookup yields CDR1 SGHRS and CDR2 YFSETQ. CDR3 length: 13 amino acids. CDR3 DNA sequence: TGCGCCAGCAAAGACAGTCGCACAGATACGCAGTATTTT. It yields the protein CASKDSRTDTQYF.

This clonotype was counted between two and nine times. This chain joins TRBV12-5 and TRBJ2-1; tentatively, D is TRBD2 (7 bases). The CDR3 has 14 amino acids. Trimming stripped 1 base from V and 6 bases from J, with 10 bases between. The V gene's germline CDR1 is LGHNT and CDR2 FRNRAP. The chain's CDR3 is CASGLGGGVNEQFF. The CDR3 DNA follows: TGTGCTAGTGGTTTGGGGGGGGGCGTCAATGAGCAGTTCTTC.

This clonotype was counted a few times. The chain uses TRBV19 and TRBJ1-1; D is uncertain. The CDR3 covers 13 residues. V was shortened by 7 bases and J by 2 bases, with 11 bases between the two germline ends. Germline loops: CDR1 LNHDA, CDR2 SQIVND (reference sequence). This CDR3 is CASTQTYNTEAFF. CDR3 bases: TGTGCCAGTACCCAGACATACAACACTGAAGCTTTCTTT. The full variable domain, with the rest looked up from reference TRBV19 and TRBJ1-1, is DGGITQSPKYLFRKEGQNVTLSCEQNLNHDAMYWYRQDPGQGLRLIYYSQIVNDFQKGDIAEGYSVSREKKESFPLTVTSAQKNPTAFYLCASTQTYNTEAFFGQGTRLTVV.

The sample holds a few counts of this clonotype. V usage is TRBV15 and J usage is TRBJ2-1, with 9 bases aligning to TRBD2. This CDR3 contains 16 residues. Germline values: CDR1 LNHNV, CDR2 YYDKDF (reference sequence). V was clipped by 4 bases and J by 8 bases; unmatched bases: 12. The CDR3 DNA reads TGTGCCACCAGCACAGGAGGGAGCGGGGGGTACTATGAGCAGTTCTTC. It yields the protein CATSTGGSGGYYEQFF.

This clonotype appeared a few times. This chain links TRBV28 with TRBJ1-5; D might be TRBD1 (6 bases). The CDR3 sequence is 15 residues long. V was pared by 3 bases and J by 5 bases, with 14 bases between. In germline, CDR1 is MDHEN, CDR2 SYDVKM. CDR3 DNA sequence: TGTGCCAGCAGTTTTCTACAGGGTCGGGATCAGCCCCAGCATTTT. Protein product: CASSFLQGRDQPQHF.

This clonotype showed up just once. CDR3 sequence (DNA): TGCGCCAGCAGCTTGGAAGGAACATATGGCTACACCTTC. Amino acids: CASSLEGTYGYTF. The rearrangement links TRBV5-1 to TRBJ1-2, with unresolved D. The CDR3 contains 13 residues. V was clipped by 0 bases and J by 5 bases, with 8 bases between them. Germline lookup yields CDR1 SGHRS and CDR2 YFSETQ. Full variable domain (rest looked up from reference TRBV5-1 and TRBJ1-2): KAGVTQTPRYLIKTRGQQVTLSCSPISGHRSVSWYQQTPGQGLQFLFEYFSETQRNKGNFPGRFSGRQFSNSRSEMNVSTLELGDSALYLCASSLEGTYGYTFGSGTRLTVV.

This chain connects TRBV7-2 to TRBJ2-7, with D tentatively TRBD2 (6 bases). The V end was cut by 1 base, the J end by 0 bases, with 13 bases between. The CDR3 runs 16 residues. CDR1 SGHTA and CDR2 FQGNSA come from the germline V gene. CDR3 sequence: CASSLVAGLTSYEQYF. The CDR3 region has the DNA TGTGCCAGCAGCTTAGTTGCGGGATTGACCTCCTACGAGCAGTACTTC.

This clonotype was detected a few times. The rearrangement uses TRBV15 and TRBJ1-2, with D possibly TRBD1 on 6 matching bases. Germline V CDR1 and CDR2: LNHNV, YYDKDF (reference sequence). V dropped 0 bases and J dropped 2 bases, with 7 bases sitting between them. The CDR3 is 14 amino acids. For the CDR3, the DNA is TGTGCCACCAGCAGAGAAGGACAGAACTATGGCTACACCTTC. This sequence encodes CATSREGQNYGYTF. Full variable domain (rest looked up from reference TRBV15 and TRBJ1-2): DAMVIQNPRYQVTQFGKPVTLSCSQTLNHNVMYWYQQKSSQAPKLLFHYYDKDFNNEADTPDNFQSRRPNTSFCFLDIRSPGLGDTAMYLCATSREGQNYGYTFGSGTRLTVV.